The rows below give T cell receptor beta chains drawn from one sample of a study of T-cell memory formation after mild COVID-19. From the 5' RACE reads, TCRdb called clonotypes with MiXCR, one entry per CDR3 protein. Found here are some 300,000 distinct CDR3 sequences, under 25% of them singletons; the top ten hold under 25%. What was sequenced was PBMCs or a T cell subset sorted from them (not recorded which). The receptors originated from a man aged 18 to 29 who had mild COVID-19 (a few samples of this study predate the infection). Cell type and time point are not known. The conserved cysteine and the conserved F or W are not part of the CDR3 here.

J gene: TRBJ1-5
V gene: TRBV20-1
CDR3 protein: SAGGSNQPQH

J gene: TRBJ1-2
V gene: TRBV12-3/TRBV12-4
CDR3 protein: ASSLVSLIRGGYT

J gene: TRBJ2-7
V gene: TRBV6-5
CDR3 protein: ASSPGTGVREQY

J gene: TRBJ1-3
V gene: TRBV7-2
CDR3 protein: ASSFRKVSGNTIY

J gene: TRBJ2-5
V gene: TRBV5-1
CDR3 protein: ASSLAGQGKTQY

J gene: TRBJ1-6
V gene: TRBV7-9
CDR3 protein: ASSRANRDSRNPLH

J gene: TRBJ2-1
V gene: TRBV10-3
CDR3 protein: AISDPATGGLYNEQF

J gene: TRBJ2-3
V gene: TRBV9
CDR3 protein: ASSVSSGGAWADTQY

J gene: TRBJ1-2
V gene: TRBV5-1
CDR3 protein: ASSHSQALYGYT

J gene: TRBJ2-3
V gene: TRBV10-3
CDR3 protein: AISESAAQNTQY

J gene: TRBJ2-5
V gene: TRBV20-1
CDR3 protein: SARDLGTDQETQY

J gene: TRBJ2-7
V gene: TRBV12-3/TRBV12-4
CDR3 protein: ASSLSPYEQY

J gene: TRBJ1-1
V gene: TRBV3-1
CDR3 protein: ASSKSDVGTEAF

J gene: TRBJ2-3
V gene: TRBV11-1
CDR3 protein: ASSLLWRGADTQY

J gene: TRBJ2-5
V gene: TRBV25-1
CDR3 protein: ASASGTHQETQY

J gene: TRBJ2-2
V gene: TRBV2
CDR3 protein: ASSLQGALNTGELF

J gene: TRBJ2-5
V gene: TRBV4-2
CDR3 protein: ASSQDPTSGKETQY

J gene: TRBJ2-7
V gene: TRBV5-1
CDR3 protein: ASSWGQGNYEQY

J gene: TRBJ2-2
V gene: TRBV7-3
CDR3 protein: ASRNTDTGELF

J gene: TRBJ1-2
V gene: TRBV7-9
CDR3 protein: ASSPWDSPQHGYT

J gene: TRBJ1-5
V gene: TRBV6-1
CDR3 protein: ASRPDGHSNQPQH

J gene: TRBJ2-4
V gene: TRBV20-1
CDR3 protein: SARDLVGENIQY

J gene: TRBJ2-2
V gene: TRBV27
CDR3 protein: ASSLWKGREGAGDLF

J gene: TRBJ2-5
V gene: TRBV25-1
CDR3 protein: ASSDTGGETQY

J gene: TRBJ2-5
V gene: TRBV11-2
CDR3 protein: ASSFLAGGAETQY

J gene: TRBJ2-3
V gene: TRBV5-1
CDR3 protein: ASSFASGLTDTQY

J gene: TRBJ2-1
V gene: TRBV6-5
CDR3 protein: ASSYSSAVSSYNEQF

J gene: TRBJ2-2
V gene: TRBV7-9
CDR3 protein: ASSISGETGELF